This is a list of T cell receptor beta chains from one sample in a study of T-cell reconstitution after alpha-beta-depleted transplantation in children. TCRdb reprocessed the PCR reads with MiXCR, giving one entry per CDR3 protein. The table records roughly 400,000 distinct CDR3 sequences, roughly 22% of them present only once. Here the sequenced sample was PBMCs from the stem cell graft donor, taken from the stem cell graft. Receptor source: a human donor who donated a stem cell graft to a child with acute myeloid leukemia. Both conserved end residues are part of each CDR3. The order of the fields is D gene, clone size, J gene, V gene, CDR3 protein, CDR3 DNA. D genes are given only for firm matches. Only some rows state a clone size, as once, few, many or a class for expanded clones.

>-|many|TRBJ2-1|TRBV15
CATSRVKESAEQFF
TGTGCCACCAGCAGAGTAAAGGAAAGCGCTGAGCAGTTCTTC
>TRBD2|few|TRBJ2-1|TRBV12-3/TRBV12-4
CASSLGTSRGEQFF
TGTGCCAGCAGTCTCGGGACTAGTCGCGGTGAGCAGTTCTTC
>-|many|TRBJ1-1|TRBV29-1
CSAARAENTEAFF
TGCAGCGCCGCTAGGGCTGAGAACACTGAAGCTTTCTTT
>-|many|TRBJ2-1|TRBV20-1
CSVGSASSYNEQFF
TGCAGTGTAGGGTCGGCTAGCTCCTACAATGAGCAGTTCTTC
>-|-|TRBJ2-3|TRBV15
CATSRKIGVGTDTQYF
TGTGCCACCAGCCGGAAAATAGGGGTAGGCACAGATACGCAGTATTTT
>TRBD2|-|TRBJ2-1|TRBV5-1
CASSLAPSGSSSAYNEQFF
TGCGCCAGCAGCTTGGCGCCTAGCGGGAGCAGTAGCGCCTACAATGAGCAGTTCTTC
>TRBD1|-|TRBJ2-1|TRBV12-3/TRBV12-4
CASSDSRDRGHEQFF
TGTGCCAGCAGCGACAGCCGGGACAGGGGGCACGAGCAGTTCTTC
>-|-|TRBJ2-3|TRBV29-1
CSVGGGTDFTDTQYF
TGCAGCGTTGGGGGAGGGACAGACTTCACAGATACGCAGTATTTT
>-|-|TRBJ1-6|TRBV5-1
CASSPEGPYNSPLHF
TGCGCCAGCAGCCCGGAGGGGCCCTATAATTCACCCCTCCACTTT
>TRBD2|-|TRBJ2-1|TRBV30
CAWDSGRGRGEQFF
TGTGCCTGGGATAGCGGGAGAGGAAGGGGGGAGCAGTTCTTC
>-|-|TRBJ1-3|TRBV12-3/TRBV12-4
CASSLSGGSWSSIYF
TGTGCCAGCAGTTTATCCGGCGGGTCCTGGAGTTCCATATATTTT
>TRBD1|once|TRBJ1-2|TRBV10-3
CAIRAGTATNYGYTF
TGTGCCATCAGAGCCGGGACAGCGACTAACTATGGCTACACCTTC
>TRBD2|few|TRBJ2-7|TRBV7-2
CASSLGTSGYYEQYF
TGTGCCAGCAGCTTAGGCACTAGCGGGTACTACGAGCAGTACTTC
>-|-|TRBJ2-1|TRBV21-1
CASSKSQGANYNEQFF
TGTGCCAGCAGCAAAAGCCAGGGGGCGAATTACAATGAGCAGTTCTTC
>TRBD2|-|TRBJ2-1|TRBV7-2
CASLSGGNEQFF
TGTGCCAGCCTCTCGGGAGGGAATGAGCAGTTCTTC
>-|few|TRBJ1-1|TRBV19
CASSETGQFEKAFF
TGTGCCAGTAGCGAGACAGGACAATTCGAGAAAGCTTTCTTT
>-|few|TRBJ1-5|TRBV7-2
CASSRVRDQPQHF
TGTGCCAGCAGCAGGGTTCGGGATCAGCCCCAGCATTTT
>TRBD1|-|TRBJ1-2|TRBV12-3/TRBV12-4
CASSFGQDGYTF
TGTGCCAGCAGTTTCGGACAGGATGGCTACACCTTC
>TRBD1|-|TRBJ2-1|TRBV29-1
CSVTGTGGLDEQFF
TGCAGCGTAACCGGGACAGGGGGCTTGGATGAGCAGTTCTTC
>TRBD2|-|TRBJ2-7|TRBV20-1
CSASPLTSGGYEQYF
TGCAGTGCTAGTCCTTTGACTAGCGGGGGCTACGAGCAGTACTTC
>TRBD2|few|TRBJ2-7|TRBV12-3/TRBV12-4
CASSYLPLAAGYEQYF
TGTGCCAGCAGTTACCTTCCCCTAGCGGCAGGGTACGAGCAGTACTTC
>-|few|TRBJ2-3|TRBV2
CASRDSPLLDDF
TGTGCCAGCAGGGACTCCCCGTTGTTAGATGATTTT
>-|few|TRBJ2-1|TRBV20-1
CSEFVVGPYNEQFF
TGCAGTGAATTCGTGGTAGGCCCCTACAATGAGCAGTTCTTC
>-|many|TRBJ2-3|TRBV25-1
CASSETTGDTQYF
TGTGCCAGCAGTGAGACTACCGGAGATACGCAGTATTTT
>-|many|TRBJ2-5|TRBV13
CASSYRTTQETQYF
TGTGCCAGCAGCTACCGGACAACACAAGAGACCCAGTACTTC
>-|few|TRBJ1-5|TRBV6-2/TRBV6-3
CASSYSKGPSVQPQHF
TGTGCCAGCAGTTACTCGAAAGGACCGTCCGTTCAGCCCCAGCATTTT
>TRBD1|few|TRBJ2-7|TRBV9
CASSVGGQSSYEQYF
TGTGCCAGCAGCGTAGGGGGACAGTCCTCCTACGAGCAGTACTTC
>-|-|TRBJ2-3|TRBV7-6
CASSLVQGRDTQYF
TGTGCCAGCAGCTTAGTGCAGGGCCGGGATACGCAGTATTTT
>-|many|TRBJ2-3|TRBV20-1
CSAWTGTDTQYF
TGCAGTGCTTGGACAGGCACAGATACGCAGTATTTT
>-|many|TRBJ2-7|TRBV20-1
CSARAAGQSYEQYF
TGCAGTGCCCGGGCGGCGGGACAGTCCTACGAGCAGTACTTC
>-|-|TRBJ1-5|TRBV28
CASLRGAPGQPQHF
TGTGCCAGTTTGAGGGGGGCGCCGGGTCAGCCCCAGCATTTT
>TRBD2|few|TRBJ2-1|TRBV5-1
CASTMGTSVNNEQFF
TGCGCCAGCACCATGGGGACTAGCGTGAACAATGAGCAGTTCTTC
>-|-|TRBJ1-3|TRBV18
CASSLSGGGGPGNTIYF
TGTGCCAGCTCACTTAGCGGAGGTGGAGGGCCTGGAAACACCATATATTTT
>TRBD2|few|TRBJ2-1|TRBV28
CASSLYETSVINEQFF
TGTGCCAGCAGTTTATATGAGACTAGCGTTATCAATGAGCAGTTCTTC
>-|many|TRBJ2-1|TRBV12-3/TRBV12-4
CASSSGAGPSYNEQFF
TGTGCCAGCAGCTCAGGGGCGGGCCCCTCCTACAATGAGCAGTTCTTC
>-|few|TRBJ2-1|TRBV4-3
CASSQGVGTSSYNEQFF
TGCGCCAGCAGCCAAGGGGTCGGGACCAGCTCCTACAATGAGCAGTTCTTC
>TRBD1|-|TRBJ2-1|TRBV4-3
CASSQGTGFELYNEQFF
TGCGCCAGCAGCCAAGGGACAGGGTTCGAACTATACAATGAGCAGTTCTTC
>TRBD2|-|TRBJ2-7|TRBV20-1
CSARGASGQVAYEQYF
TGCAGTGCCCGAGGGGCTAGCGGACAAGTAGCCTACGAGCAGTACTTC
>-|many|TRBJ2-1|TRBV29-1
CSAQLDNNEQFF
TGCAGCGCCCAACTAGATAACAATGAGCAGTTCTTC
>-|many|TRBJ2-1|TRBV10-3
CAISESGEGEQFF
TGTGCCATCAGTGAGTCAGGGGAAGGGGAGCAGTTCTTC
>TRBD1|few|TRBJ2-7|TRBV12-3/TRBV12-4
CASSPEGAEIYEQYF
TGTGCCAGCAGTCCAGAGGGGGCGGAGATCTACGAGCAGTACTTC
>TRBD1|-|TRBJ2-7|TRBV2
CASSVQGVYEQYF
TGTGCCAGCAGTGTCCAGGGGGTCTACGAGCAGTACTTC